The present T cell receptor (beta chain) was sequenced within a study of blood T cells in healthy people across ages. Looking at the study overall: Per every two T cells, about one barcoded beta molecule was captured by template switching. Overall study findings and caveats: Per million T cells, TCR beta diversity dropped about linearly as age rose. Estimates based on one million T cells were treated as lower bounds.

Comment on this clonotype: The antigen is undetermined.

The second PCR ran roughly 7 to 12 cycles with a sample-barcoded 5' primer and J-beta primers. One entry per CDR3 protein results from TCRdb running MiXCR on the 5' RACE reads. The repertoire consists of around 870,000 distinct CDR3 sequences, with 25% to 35% occurring once and the leading ten covering around 15%. Material for sequencing was blood. This clonotype was obtained from a woman older than 75 in good health.

DNA of the CDR3: TGTGCCAGCATTTGGGCCGGACAGTCTCCTACCGGGGAGCTGTTTTTT. The encoded protein is CASIWAGQSPTGELFF. V is TRBV12-3 or TRBV12-4 and J is TRBJ2-2; tentatively, D is TRBD1 (6 bases). Trimming took 7 bases from V and 5 from J, leaving 20 bases between them. This CDR3 spans 16 amino acids.